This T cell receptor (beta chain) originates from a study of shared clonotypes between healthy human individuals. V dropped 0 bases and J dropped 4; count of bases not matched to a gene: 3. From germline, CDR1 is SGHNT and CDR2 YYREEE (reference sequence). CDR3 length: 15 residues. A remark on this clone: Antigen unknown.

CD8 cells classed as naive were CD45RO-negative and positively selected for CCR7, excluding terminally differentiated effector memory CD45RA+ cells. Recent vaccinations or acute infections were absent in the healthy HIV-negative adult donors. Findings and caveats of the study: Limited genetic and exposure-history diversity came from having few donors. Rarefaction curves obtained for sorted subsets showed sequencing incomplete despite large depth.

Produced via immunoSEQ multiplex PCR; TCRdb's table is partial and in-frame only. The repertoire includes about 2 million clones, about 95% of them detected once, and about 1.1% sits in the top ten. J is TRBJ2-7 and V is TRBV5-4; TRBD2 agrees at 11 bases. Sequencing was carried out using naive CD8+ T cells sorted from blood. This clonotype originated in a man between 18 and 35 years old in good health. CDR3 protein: CASSLELAGDYEQYF. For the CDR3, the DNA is TGTGCCAGCAGCTTGGAACTAGCGGGGGATTACGAGCAGTACTTC.